The 5 T cell receptor beta chains below were found in one sample sequenced in a study of T cell responses to AZD1222 COVID-19 vaccine. TCRdb's table, derived via immunoSEQ multiplex PCR, lists solely in-frame clones and lacks some. This sample has about 150,000 clones, with around 89% found just once. The sample consisted of peripheral blood, taken on day 0 of AZD1222 vaccination. These receptors came from an adult in good health.

This chain uses TRBV4-1 with TRBJ1-5, with 7 bases matching TRBD1. The CDR3 consists of 15 residues. Per the germline V gene, CDR1 is MGHRA and CDR2 is YSYEKL. The trim removed 0 bases at V and 4 bases at J, leaving 3 bases unmatched. The CDR3 DNA reads as TGCGCCAGCAGCCAAGAGCCAGGGGGGAATCAGCCCCAGCATTTT. Protein sequence: CASSQEPGGNQPQHF.

This chain joins TRBV7-9 and TRBJ1-2; 10 positions match TRBD1. The CDR3 spans 14 residues. V lost 4 bases to trimming and J lost 3 bases; unmatched junction nucleotides: 2. Per germline, CDR1 SEHNR and CDR2 FQNEAQ (reference sequence). The CDR3 region is CASSSDRGDYGYTF. CDR3 DNA sequence: TGTGCCAGCAGCTCGGACAGGGGGGACTATGGCTACACCTTC.

The rearrangement uses TRBV2 and TRBJ1-3; D is unresolved. Germline assignment: CDR1 SNHLY and CDR2 FYNNEI. The CDR3 totals 14 residues. Trimming pared 6 bases from V and 4 bases from J, leaving 13 bases between. The chain's CDR3 is CASSNSGSGNTIYF. As DNA, the CDR3 is TGTGCCAGCAGCAATTCGGGGTCCGGAAACACCATATATTTT.

The chain combines TRBV24-1 with TRBJ1-2, with 9 bases lining up with TRBD1. This CDR3 has 15 residues. Germline loops: CDR1 KGHDR, CDR2 SFDVKD. Losses at the gene ends were 3 bases for V and 7 bases for J; bases not matched to a gene: 8. The CDR3 DNA sequence: TGTGCCACCAGTGATCCGAACAGGGGGCTTGGTGGCTACACCTTC. Encoded protein: CATSDPNRGLGGYTF.

This clone was found once. The rearrangement links TRBV3-1 (or the pseudogene TRBV3-2) to TRBJ2-3; 9 nucleotides match TRBD2. The CDR3 runs 18 residues. J gave up 6 bases and V 4 bases, and 17 bases lay outside the gene matches. The germline gives CDR1 LGHDT, CDR2 YNNKEL (reference sequence). As DNA, the CDR3 is TGTGCCAGCAGCCCTCCCAAGATGAGCGGGAGGCGGGCCGATACGCAGTATTTT. Translation: CASSPPKMSGRRADTQYF.